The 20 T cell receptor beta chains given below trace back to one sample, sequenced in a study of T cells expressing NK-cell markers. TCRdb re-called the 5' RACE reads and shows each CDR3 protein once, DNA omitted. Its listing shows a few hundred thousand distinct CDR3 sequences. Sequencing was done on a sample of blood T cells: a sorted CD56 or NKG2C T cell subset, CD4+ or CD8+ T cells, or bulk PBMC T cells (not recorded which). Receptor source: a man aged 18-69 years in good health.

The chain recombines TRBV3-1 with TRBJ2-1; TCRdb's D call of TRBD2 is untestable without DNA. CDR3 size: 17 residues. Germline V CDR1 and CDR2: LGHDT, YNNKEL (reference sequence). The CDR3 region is CASSPRLAGGLGNEQFF.

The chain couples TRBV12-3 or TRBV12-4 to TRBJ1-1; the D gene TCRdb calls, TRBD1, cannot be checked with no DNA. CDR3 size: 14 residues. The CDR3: CASREGQGWTEAFF.

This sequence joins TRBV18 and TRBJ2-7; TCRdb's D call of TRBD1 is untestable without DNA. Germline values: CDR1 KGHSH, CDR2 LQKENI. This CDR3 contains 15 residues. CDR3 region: CASSSGTGTSYEQYF.

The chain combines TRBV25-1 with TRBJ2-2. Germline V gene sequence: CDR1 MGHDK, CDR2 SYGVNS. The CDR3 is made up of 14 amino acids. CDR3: CASSVDPDTGELFF.

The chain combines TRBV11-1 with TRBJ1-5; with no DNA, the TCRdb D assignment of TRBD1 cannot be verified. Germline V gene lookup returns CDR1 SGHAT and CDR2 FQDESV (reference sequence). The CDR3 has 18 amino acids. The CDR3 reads CASSLGGQGARINQPQHF.

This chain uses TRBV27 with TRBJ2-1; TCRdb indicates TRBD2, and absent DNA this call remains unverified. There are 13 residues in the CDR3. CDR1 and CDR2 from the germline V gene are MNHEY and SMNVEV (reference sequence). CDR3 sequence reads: CASARVVFSEQFF.

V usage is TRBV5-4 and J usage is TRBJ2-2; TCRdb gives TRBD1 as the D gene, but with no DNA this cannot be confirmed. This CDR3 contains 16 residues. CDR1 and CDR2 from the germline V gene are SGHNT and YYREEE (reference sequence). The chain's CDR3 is CASSKIGQGRTGELFF.

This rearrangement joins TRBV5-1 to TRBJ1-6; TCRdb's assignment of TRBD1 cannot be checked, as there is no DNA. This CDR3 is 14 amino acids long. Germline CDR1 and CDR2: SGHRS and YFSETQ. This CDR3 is CASSLEIQGSPLHF.

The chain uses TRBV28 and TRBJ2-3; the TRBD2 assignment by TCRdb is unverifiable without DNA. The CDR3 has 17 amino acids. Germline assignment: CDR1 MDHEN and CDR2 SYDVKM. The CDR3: CASSSRLGPTFTDTQYF.

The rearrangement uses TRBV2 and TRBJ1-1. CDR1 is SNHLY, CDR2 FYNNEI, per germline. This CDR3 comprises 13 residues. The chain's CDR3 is CASSEEGYSEAFF.

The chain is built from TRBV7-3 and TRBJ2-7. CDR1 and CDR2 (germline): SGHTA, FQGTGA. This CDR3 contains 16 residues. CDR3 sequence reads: CASSLTSGSSLSEQYF.

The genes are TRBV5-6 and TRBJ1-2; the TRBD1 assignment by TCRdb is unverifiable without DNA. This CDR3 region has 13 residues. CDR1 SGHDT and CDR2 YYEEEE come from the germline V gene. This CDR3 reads CASTPGPNYGYTF.

This chain's CDR3 is CASSLGQGGVETQYF. The chain joins TRBV11-2 to TRBJ2-5; absent DNA, TCRdb's TRBD1 call cannot be checked. Germline-derived CDR1 and CDR2 are SGHAT and FQNNGV. The CDR3 is 15 amino acids.

This chain's CDR3 is CSASAGTLIIGGYTF. V usage is TRBV20-1 and J usage is TRBJ1-2; TCRdb proposes TRBD1, but this gene call is untestable without DNA. This CDR3 spans 15 amino acids. The V gene's germline CDR1 is DFQATT and CDR2 SNEGSKA (reference sequence).

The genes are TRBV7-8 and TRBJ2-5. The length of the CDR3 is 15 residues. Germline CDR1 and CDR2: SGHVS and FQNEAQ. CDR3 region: CASSSTLRDQETQYF.

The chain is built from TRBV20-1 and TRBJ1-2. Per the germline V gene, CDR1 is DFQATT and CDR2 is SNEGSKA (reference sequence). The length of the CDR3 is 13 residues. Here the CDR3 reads CSATEAGDNGYTF.

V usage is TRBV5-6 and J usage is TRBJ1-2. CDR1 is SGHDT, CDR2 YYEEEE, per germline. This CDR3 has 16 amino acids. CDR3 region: CASSLAGPQANYGYTF.

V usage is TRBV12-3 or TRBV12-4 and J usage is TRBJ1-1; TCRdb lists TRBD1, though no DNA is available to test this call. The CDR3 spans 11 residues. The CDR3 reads CASSLGAEAFF.

The CDR3 reads CASSEGAPNRSPNQPQHF. The J gene is TRBJ1-5, the V gene TRBV2; TCRdb lists TRBD1, though no DNA is available to test this call. Per germline, CDR1 SNHLY and CDR2 FYNNEI. The CDR3 is 18 amino acids. Complete variable domain (other parts from reference TRBV2 and TRBJ1-5): EPEVTQTPSHQVTQMGQEVILRCVPISNHLYFYWYRQILGQKVEFLVSFYNNEISEKSEIFDDQFSVERPDGSNFTLKIRSTKLEDSAMYFCASSEGAPNRSPNQPQHFGDGTRLSIL.

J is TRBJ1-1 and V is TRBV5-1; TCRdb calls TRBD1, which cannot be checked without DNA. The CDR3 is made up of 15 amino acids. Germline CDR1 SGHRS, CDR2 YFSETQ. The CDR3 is CASSLGDRLNTEAFF.